The rows below give T cell receptor beta chains drawn from one sample of a study of Ad26.COV2.S vaccination and SARS-CoV-2 variants. Some clones are missing from TCRdb's copy, which holds only in-frame ones; the method was immunoSEQ multiplex PCR. This sample has about 680,000 clones, with approximately 88% found just once. Sequencing was performed on peripheral blood, taken in a trial of Ad26.COV2.S vaccine versus placebo. All receptors come from a person between 18 and 65 years old who received the Ad26.COV2.S COVID-19 vaccine or a placebo. Each CDR3 is given with its conserved first and last residue. The D gene is left open where the match is weak. The size entry is marked missing in some rows and otherwise reads once, few, many or a size class.

NA	TRBV5-4	NA	TRBJ1-2	TGTGCCAGCAGCTTGGGGGGGGGCACCCACTATGGCTACACCTTC	CASSLGGGTHYGYTF
few	TRBV7-9	NA	TRBJ1-5	TGTGCCAGCAGCTTAGAACATCAGCCCCAGCATTTT	CASSLEHQPQHF
NA	TRBV29-1	NA	TRBJ2-2	TGCAGCGTGAGGACAGTGAACACCGGGGAGCTGTTTTTT	CSVRTVNTGELFF
NA	TRBV30	TRBD1	TRBJ2-2	TGTGCCTGGAGCCCTACAGGGGTCACCGGGGAGCTGTTTTTT	CAWSPTGVTGELFF
NA	TRBV18	TRBD1	TRBJ2-2	TGTGCCAGCTCACTACTCTGGCCGGGACAGAGTAACACCGGGGAGCTGTTTTTT	CASSLLWPGQSNTGELFF
once	TRBV24-1	NA	TRBJ2-2	TGTGCCACCAGTGACCCCAGAAAGGGGCCGAAAACCGGGGAGCTGTTTTTT	CATSDPRKGPKTGELFF
NA	TRBV6-2/TRBV6-3	NA	TRBJ1-1	TGTGCCAGCAGCGCACAGGGGAACACTGAAGCTTTCTTT	CASSAQGNTEAFF
NA	TRBV6-5	NA	TRBJ2-2	TGTGCCAGTCAGGGGACCGCCACCGGGGAGCTGTTTTTT	CASQGTATGELFF
NA	TRBV19	NA	TRBJ1-4	TGTGCCAGTAGTACACAGAAGAATGAAAAACTGTTTTTT	CASSTQKNEKLFF
once	TRBV11-3	TRBD1	TRBJ2-1	TGTGCCAGCAGCCTTTTCCAGGGGGATGAGCAGTTCTTC	CASSLFQGDEQFF
NA	TRBV19	NA	TRBJ1-5	TGTGCCAGTAGTATGGGAGGGGCTCGGGGCCAGCCCCAGCATTTT	CASSMGGARGQPQHF
NA	TRBV3-1/TRBV3-2	TRBD2	TRBJ2-1	TGTGCCAGCAAGGCTAGCGGCTACAATGAGCAGTTCTTC	CASKASGYNEQFF
once	TRBV2	NA	TRBJ2-6	TGTGCCAGCAGCCCGGGGCCCTCTGGGGCCAACGTCCTGACTTTC	CASSPGPSGANVLTF
NA	TRBV18	NA	TRBJ2-3	TGTGCCAGCTCACCTGGGGGGCAGGCAGATACGCAGTATTTT	CASSPGGQADTQYF
NA	TRBV19	NA	TRBJ2-1	TGTGCCAGTAGTATAGGGGGGGCCAGCAGGAATGAGCAGTTCTTC	CASSIGGASRNEQFF
NA	TRBV14	NA	TRBJ1-4	TGTGCCAGCAGCCAAGATAGGCGGAGCGCCCTTACAACTAATGAAAAACTGTTTTTT	CASSQDRRSALTTNEKLFF
NA	TRBV4-3	NA	TRBJ2-3	TGCGCCAGCAGCCAAGATCCGGGTAGCAGTAGCACAGATACGCAGTATTTT	CASSQDPGSSSTDTQYF
NA	TRBV3-1/TRBV3-2	NA	TRBJ1-3	TGTGCCAGCAGCCAAGGCAGGGGAAACACCATATATTTT	CASSQGRGNTIYF
NA	TRBV19	NA	TRBJ2-1	TGTGCCAGTAGTATAGTTCCGGGAGCGAACAATGAGCAGTTCTTC	CASSIVPGANNEQFF
NA	TRBV14	NA	TRBJ1-1	TGTGCCAGCACGCAGTTGGACAGTCCCGGGACTGAAGCTTTCTTT	CASTQLDSPGTEAFF
NA	TRBV30	NA	TRBJ2-7	TGTGCCTGGCATCGTTCAGGGCAGGGCTACGAGCAGTACTTC	CAWHRSGQGYEQYF
many	TRBV7-9	TRBD2	TRBJ2-3	TGTGCCAGCAGCTCGGGACTAGCGGGGGGGCTTGGCACAGATACGCAGTATTTT	CASSSGLAGGLGTDTQYF
once	TRBV24-1	NA	TRBJ2-6	TGTGCCATCCAAGCCTCTGGGGCCAACGTCCTGACTTTC	CAIQASGANVLTF
NA	TRBV3-1/TRBV3-2	TRBD2	TRBJ2-7	TGTGCCAGCAGCCCTCGGAGGCTAGCGGGAGGGCCTATAAACGAGCAGTACTTC	CASSPRRLAGGPINEQYF
few	TRBV19	NA	TRBJ2-1	TGTGCCAGTAGTGGGGGCCACCTACAGTTCTTC	CASSGGHLQFF
NA	TRBV2	NA	TRBJ2-7	TGTGCCAGCACCCCCAGGGAAGACGAGCAGTACTTC	CASTPREDEQYF
once	TRBV30	NA	TRBJ1-5	TGTGCCTGGAGTGTACGGGGTGGGGTAGGCCAGCCCCAGCATTTT	CAWSVRGGVGQPQHF